These T cell receptor beta chains were read from a single sample in a study of blood T cells in healthy people across ages. TCRdb used MiXCR to reprocess the 5' RACE reads, holding one entry per CDR3 protein. This repertoire shows over 1,500,000 distinct CDR3 sequences, roughly 50% found once; its top ten account for around 2.1%. Sequenced sample: blood. The receptors shown here come from a middle-aged woman in good health. CDR3s include the opening cysteine and the closing phenylalanine or tryptophan. D genes are given only for firm matches. Size tells how often a clone was seen (once, few, many) or the class of an expanded clone, and some rows leave it out.

size	D	V	J	CDR3	DNA
.	.	TRBV12-3/TRBV12-4	TRBJ1-5	CASRLARGSNQPQHF	TGTGCCAGCAGGCTAGCTCGAGGTAGCAATCAGCCCCAGCATTTT
.	TRBD1	TRBV4-2	TRBJ1-6	CASSQGYRGGNSPLHF	TGTGCCAGCAGCCAAGGATACAGGGGAGGGAATTCACCCCTCCACTTT
.	.	TRBV2	TRBJ1-2	CASSPYDGYTF	TGTGCCAGCAGTCCCTACGATGGCTACACCTTC
.	TRBD1	TRBV18	TRBJ2-3	CASSPNRDRASTDTQYF	TGTGCCAGCTCACCAAATCGGGACAGGGCTAGCACAGATACGCAGTATTTT
.	.	TRBV4-3	TRBJ2-3	CASSQEQMEGTQYF	TGCGCCAGCAGCCAGGAGCAAATGGAGGGGACGCAGTATTTT
.	.	TRBV5-6	TRBJ2-3	CASSSSVGPAEGTQYF	TGTGCCAGCAGCTCCTCGGTAGGCCCTGCGGAGGGTACGCAGTATTTT
few	TRBD1	TRBV3-1	TRBJ1-5	CASSWRQGREQPQHF	TGTGCCAGCAGCTGGCGACAGGGACGAGAACAGCCCCAGCATTTT
.	.	TRBV20-1	TRBJ2-3	CSASKGDTPDTQYF	TGCAGTGCTAGTAAGGGGGACACCCCAGATACGCAGTATTTT
.	.	TRBV4-1	TRBJ2-7	CASSQDLLGVEYF	TGCGCCAGCAGCCAAGATCTTCTCGGGGTCGAGTACTTC
.	TRBD1	TRBV6-2/TRBV6-3	TRBJ2-3	CATNRGPDTQYF	TGTGCCACGAACAGGGGGCCAGATACGCAGTATTTT
few	TRBD1	TRBV18	TRBJ1-4	CASSPRDRGTKLFF	TGTGCCAGCTCACCAAGGGACAGGGGGACGAAACTGTTTTTT
few	.	TRBV12-3/TRBV12-4	TRBJ2-7	CASSRAEGGYEQYF	TGTGCCAGCAGCCGAGCTGAAGGGGGCTACGAGCAGTACTTC
.	.	TRBV10-3	TRBJ2-5	CAISEAAATPNEQYF	TGTGCCATCAGTGAGGCGGCAGCTACACCCAATGAGCAGTACTTC
few	TRBD2	TRBV7-2	TRBJ2-1	CASSLVASGGTYNEQFF	TGTGCCAGCAGCTTAGTGGCTAGCGGGGGCACATACAATGAGCAGTTCTTC
.	.	TRBV20-1	TRBJ2-3	CSARGQTYIDTQYF	TGCAGTGCTCGCGGACAGACTTACATAGATACGCAGTATTTT
.	TRBD2	TRBV20-1	TRBJ2-5	CSARDTLAAYQETQYF	TGCAGTGCTAGAGATACCCTAGCGGCTTACCAAGAGACCCAGTACTTC
many	.	TRBV10-2	TRBJ2-3	CASSELDTQYF	TGTGCCAGCAGTGAGTTGGATACGCAGTATTTT
.	.	TRBV7-2	TRBJ2-3	CASSRGDMRTDTQYF	TGTGCCAGCAGCCGCGGGGATATGCGGACAGATACGCAGTATTTT
.	TRBD2	TRBV7-8	TRBJ2-7	CASSTHLAGVPYEQYF	TGTGCCAGCAGCACCCACCTAGCGGGAGTCCCCTACGAGCAGTACTTC
.	.	TRBV14	TRBJ1-2	CASSQEAGPNYGYTF	TGTGCCAGCAGCCAAGAAGCAGGGCCCAACTATGGCTACACCTTC
.	TRBD2	TRBV28	TRBJ2-5	CASSPGTSKYGETQYF	TGTGCCAGCAGCCCAGGGACTAGCAAGTATGGAGAGACCCAGTACTTC
once	.	TRBV12-3/TRBV12-4	TRBJ2-5	CASSDLEEEQYF	TGTGCCAGCAGCGATCTTGAGGAGGAGCAGTACTTC
few	.	TRBV25-1	TRBJ2-5	CASSAGVEETQYF	TGTGCCAGCAGTGCCGGCGTGGAAGAGACCCAGTACTTC
.	.	TRBV4-2	TRBJ1-2	CASSQDNGLGGYTF	TGTGCCAGCAGCCAAGATAACGGGCTGGGAGGCTACACCTTC
.	TRBD2	TRBV11-2	TRBJ2-1	CASSLRAWIIGGGSNEQFF	TGTGCCAGCAGCTTACGGGCATGGATCATTGGGGGGGGTAGCAATGAGCAGTTCTTC
.	.	TRBV6-2/TRBV6-3	TRBJ2-6	CASIPSGGPGANVLTF	TGTGCCAGCATCCCGTCGGGTGGGCCTGGGGCCAACGTCCTGACTTTC